These T cell receptor beta chains were read from a single sample in a study of CD4 T cells in relation to SARS-CoV-2 and coronaviruses. No antigen is known for these receptors. TCRdb's table, derived via immunoSEQ multiplex PCR, lists solely in-frame clones and lacks some. The sample contains about 28,000 clones, approximately 80% of which appear only once. The material sequenced was CD4+ T cells from PBMCs, cultured in vitro. The receptors here all came from a human donor in good health. CDR3s include the opening cysteine and the closing phenylalanine or tryptophan. A D gene is named only where the DNA matches it firmly. Size is omitted from some rows. Given values are once, few, many or a class for expanded clones.

d_gene,abundance,v_gene,j_gene,CDR3nt,CDR3aa
.,.,TRBV9,TRBJ1-4,TGTGCCAGCAGCGTCGCGACAGGCGCTGAGGGAGAAAAACTGTTTTTT,CASSVATGAEGEKLFF
.,few,TRBV30,TRBJ1-6,TGTGCCTGCGGGGTAGGGAATTCACCCCTCCACTTT,CACGVGNSPLHF
TRBD1,.,TRBV19,TRBJ2-1,TGTGCCAGTAGTACAGGGGGCAATGAGCAGTTCTTC,CASSTGGNEQFF
.,.,TRBV9,TRBJ2-7,TGTGCCAGCAGCGTAGAAGAGGGGAATCTCTACGAGCAGTACTTC,CASSVEEGNLYEQYF
.,few,TRBV6-6,TRBJ1-6,TGTGCCAGCAGACAGGGAGAGCGCTCACCCCTCCACTTT,CASRQGERSPLHF
.,.,TRBV10-2,TRBJ2-1,TGCGCCAGCAGCAGGACAGTCCTGACCTACAATGAGCAGTTCTTC,CASSRTVLTYNEQFF
.,.,TRBV6-5,TRBJ2-2,TGTGCCAGCACCCAAGGCGGGGGCGCGCCCGGGGAGCTGTTTTTT,CASTQGGGAPGELFF
TRBD1,.,TRBV7-8,TRBJ1-2,TGTGCCAGCAGTTCACAGGGGGCTGGTGGCTACACCTTC,CASSSQGAGGYTF
TRBD2,.,TRBV4-3,TRBJ2-5,TGCGCCAGCAGCAAGGGACTAGAAGAGACCCAGTACTTC,CASSKGLEETQYF
.,.,TRBV19,TRBJ1-3,TGTGCCAGTAGCACCGCAAGAGGTAACCCTGGAAACACCATATATTTT,CASSTARGNPGNTIYF
TRBD1,.,TRBV10-2,TRBJ2-7,TGCGCCAGCAGTCGGGCTGGGACAGGGGGCGAGCAGTACTTC,CASSRAGTGGEQYF
.,.,TRBV7-6,TRBJ2-5,TGTGCCAGCAGCTTATCCGGTTTACCCGGGGGCAGAGAGACCCAGTACTTC,CASSLSGLPGGRETQYF
.,.,TRBV6-5,TRBJ1-2,TGTGCCAGCAGGGCAATGGCCCATGGCTACACCTTC,CASRAMAHGYTF
TRBD1,.,TRBV18,TRBJ1-5,TGTGCCAGCTCACCTGGACAGGTGGGGCCCCAGCATTTT,CASSPGQVGPQHF
.,.,TRBV7-8,TRBJ1-6,TGTGCCAGCAGCTTAACAGGGTATGGGAATTCACCCCTCCACTTT,CASSLTGYGNSPLHF
.,.,TRBV28,TRBJ2-2,TGTGCCAGCAGTTTATACGGCAGACCGAACACCGGGGAGCTGTTTTTT,CASSLYGRPNTGELFF
TRBD1,.,TRBV6-5,TRBJ1-1,TGTGCCAGCAGGCATCCGGGACAGCAGAACACTGAAGCTTTCTTT,CASRHPGQQNTEAFF
TRBD1,.,TRBV5-1,TRBJ1-2,TGCGCCAGCAGCTTGGACCGGACAGGGAGCGGCTACACCTTC,CASSLDRTGSGYTF
.,.,TRBV5-4,TRBJ2-1,TGTGCCAGCAGCACCCCAACTCAGGAAGGGCAGTTCTTC,CASSTPTQEGQFF
.,.,TRBV5-4,TRBJ1-2,TGTGCCAGCAGCTTGGATGTGGGATTAGGGTATGGCTACACCTTC,CASSLDVGLGYGYTF
.,.,TRBV9,TRBJ2-6,TGTGCCAGCGAAGGACTTAGACGGTCTGGGGCCAACGTCCTGACTTTC,CASEGLRRSGANVLTF
.,.,TRBV5-1,TRBJ2-7,TGCGCCAGCAGCTCAAGTACCTACGAGCAGTACTTC,CASSSSTYEQYF
.,.,TRBV6-5,TRBJ2-5,TGTGCCAGCAGTCCTACGAGGACTATACGGGAGACCCAGTACTTC,CASSPTRTIRETQYF
.,.,TRBV29-1,TRBJ1-5,TGCAGCGTTGAAGAGGGCAATCAGCCCCAGCATTTT,CSVEEGNQPQHF
.,.,TRBV2,TRBJ1-3,TGTGCCAGCGCTACCTCTGGAAACACCATATATTTT,CASATSGNTIYF
.,.,TRBV6-5,TRBJ1-3,TGTGCCAGCAGTTACCGGCTACCCGCGGGCACCATATATTTT,CASSYRLPAGTIYF
TRBD2,.,TRBV28,TRBJ2-7,TGTGCCAGCAGTTTTTCGCTAGCGGGCCTCACCTACGAGCAGTACTTC,CASSFSLAGLTYEQYF
.,.,TRBV29-1,TRBJ1-2,TGCAGCTCCTGGGGGGGCGAATATGGCTACACCTTC,CSSWGGEYGYTF
TRBD1,.,TRBV27,TRBJ1-2,TGTGCCAGCAGTCGGGGGACAGACCTCTATGGCTACACCTTC,CASSRGTDLYGYTF
.,.,TRBV7-9,TRBJ2-5,TGTGCCAGCAGCCGGACCTACGGGGGTCGGGAGACCCAGTACTTC,CASSRTYGGRETQYF
.,.,TRBV19,TRBJ2-1,TGTGCCAGTAGTGCCTGGATGGAACAAATCTCCTACAATGAGCAGTTCTTC,CASSAWMEQISYNEQFF
.,.,TRBV14,TRBJ2-3,TGTGCCAGCAGCCAAGTAGGTCCTTTCACAGATACGCAGTATTTT,CASSQVGPFTDTQYF
.,.,TRBV7-2,TRBJ2-3,TGTGCCAGCAGCTTTTCAGGGGAAGATACGCAGTATTTT,CASSFSGEDTQYF
.,.,TRBV19,TRBJ2-3,TGTGCCAGTAGTAGGGGGCTAGCGCAGCGGGATACGCAGTATTTT,CASSRGLAQRDTQYF
TRBD2,.,TRBV9,TRBJ2-5,TGTGCCAGCAGCCCGCAGCAACATCTAGCGGGAGGGCCGCGCCAAGAGACCCAGTACTTC,CASSPQQHLAGGPRQETQYF
.,.,TRBV12-5,TRBJ2-2,TGTGCTAGTGGTTTGGTACTAGGGGGAACCGGGCCTAGTGGAGGGGAGCTGTTTTTT,CASGLVLGGTGPSGGELFF
TRBD2,few,TRBV4-3,TRBJ2-2,TGCGCCAGCAGCCGCGGGACTAGCGGGGGGGCGGGCGGGGAGCTGTTTTTT,CASSRGTSGGAGGELFF
.,.,TRBV23-1,TRBJ2-7,TGCGCCAGCAGTCAATCTTCGGCAGGGCCCTCCCTGGAGCAGTACTTC,CASSQSSAGPSLEQYF
.,few,TRBV4-1,TRBJ1-4,TGCGCCAGCAGCCCCAGTCACAAAACAACTAATGAAAAACTGTTTTTT,CASSPSHKTTNEKLFF
.,once,TRBV29-1,TRBJ2-3,TGCAGCGTTGGCTCCCGGACAGATACGCAGTATTTT,CSVGSRTDTQYF
.,.,TRBV10-2,TRBJ2-3,TGCGCCAGCAGCAACCGACTAGTGGATACGCAGTATTTT,CASSNRLVDTQYF
.,few,TRBV5-1,TRBJ2-2,TGCGCCAGCAGCTTTACAGAGAACACCGGGGAGCTGTTTTTT,CASSFTENTGELFF
TRBD2,few,TRBV19,TRBJ2-7,TGTGCCAGTTCAAGAAGACTAGCGGATACCTACGAGCAGTACTTC,CASSRRLADTYEQYF
TRBD2,.,TRBV7-7,TRBJ2-3,TGTGCCAGCAGCCCTGGACTAGCGGGGCTCACAGATACGCAGTATTTT,CASSPGLAGLTDTQYF
.,once,TRBV12-3/TRBV12-4,TRBJ2-1,TGTGCCAGCCGCCCCCCTCGGGAGAATGAGCAGTTCTTC,CASRPPRENEQFF
.,.,TRBV19,TRBJ2-1,TGTGCCAGTAGTGCCTTGCGCCATGAGCAGTTCTTC,CASSALRHEQFF
.,.,TRBV3-1/TRBV3-2,TRBJ1-5,TGTGCCAGCAGCCAAGGGTGGGACGGTTCCCAGCATTTT,CASSQGWDGSQHF
.,.,TRBV7-2,TRBJ2-6,TGTGCCAGCAGCTTCAATTACCGTTCCCGGGCTGGGGCCAACGTCCTGACTTTC,CASSFNYRSRAGANVLTF